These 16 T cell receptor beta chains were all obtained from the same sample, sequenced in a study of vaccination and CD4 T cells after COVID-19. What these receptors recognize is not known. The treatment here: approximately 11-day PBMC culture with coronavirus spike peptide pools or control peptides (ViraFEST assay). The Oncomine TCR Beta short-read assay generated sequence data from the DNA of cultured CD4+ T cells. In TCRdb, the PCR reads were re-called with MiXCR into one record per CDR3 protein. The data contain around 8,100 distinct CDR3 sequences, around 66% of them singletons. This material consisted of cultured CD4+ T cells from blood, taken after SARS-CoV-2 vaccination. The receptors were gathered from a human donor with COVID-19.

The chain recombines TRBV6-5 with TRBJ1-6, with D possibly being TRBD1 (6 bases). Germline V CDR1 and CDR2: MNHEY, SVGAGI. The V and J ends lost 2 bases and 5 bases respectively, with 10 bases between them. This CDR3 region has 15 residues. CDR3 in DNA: TGTGCCAGCAGTTACCAGGACAGAAATAATTCACCCCTCCACTTT. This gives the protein CASSYQDRNNSPLHF.

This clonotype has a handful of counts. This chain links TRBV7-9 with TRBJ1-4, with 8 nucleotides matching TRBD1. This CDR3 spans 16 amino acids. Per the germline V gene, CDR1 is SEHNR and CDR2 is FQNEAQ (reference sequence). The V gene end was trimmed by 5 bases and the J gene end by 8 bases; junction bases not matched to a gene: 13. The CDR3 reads CASSRLLDRDREKLFF. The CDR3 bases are TGTGCCAGCAGCCGCTTGTTGGACAGGGACCGAGAAAAACTGTTTTTT.

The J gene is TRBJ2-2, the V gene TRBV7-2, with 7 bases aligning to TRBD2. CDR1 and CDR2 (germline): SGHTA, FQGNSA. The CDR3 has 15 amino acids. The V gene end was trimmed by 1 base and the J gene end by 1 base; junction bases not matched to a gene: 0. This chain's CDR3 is CASSLGGGNTGELFF. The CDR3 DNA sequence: TGTGCCAGCAGCTTAGGCGGGGGGAACACCGGGGAGCTGTTTTTT.

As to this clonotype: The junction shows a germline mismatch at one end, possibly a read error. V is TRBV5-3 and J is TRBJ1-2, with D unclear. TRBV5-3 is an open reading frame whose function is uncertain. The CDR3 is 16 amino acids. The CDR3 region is CASSLEAGDTNYGYTF. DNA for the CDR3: TGTGCCAGCAGCTTGGAAGCAGGAGATACTAACTATGGCTACACCTTC.

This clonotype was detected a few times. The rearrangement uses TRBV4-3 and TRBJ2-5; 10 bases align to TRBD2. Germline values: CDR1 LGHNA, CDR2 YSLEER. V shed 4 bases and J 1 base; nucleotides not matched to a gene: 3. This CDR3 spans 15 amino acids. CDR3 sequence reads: CASSPSGGFQETQYF. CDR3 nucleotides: TGCGCCAGCAGCCCTAGCGGGGGATTCCAAGAGACCCAGTACTTC.

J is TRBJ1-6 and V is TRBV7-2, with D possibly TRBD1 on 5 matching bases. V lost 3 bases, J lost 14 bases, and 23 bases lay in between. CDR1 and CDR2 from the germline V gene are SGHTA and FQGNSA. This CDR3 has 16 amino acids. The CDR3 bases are TGTGCCAGCAGCTTTGCTGGGGCGTCTCCGTCTTTTTCCCTCCACTTT. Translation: CASSFAGASPSFSLHF.

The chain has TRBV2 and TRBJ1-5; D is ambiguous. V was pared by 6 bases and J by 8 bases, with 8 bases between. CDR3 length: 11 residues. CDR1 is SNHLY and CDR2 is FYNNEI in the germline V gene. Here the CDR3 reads CASRITEPQHF. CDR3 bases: TGTGCCAGCAGGATAACGGAGCCCCAGCATTTT.

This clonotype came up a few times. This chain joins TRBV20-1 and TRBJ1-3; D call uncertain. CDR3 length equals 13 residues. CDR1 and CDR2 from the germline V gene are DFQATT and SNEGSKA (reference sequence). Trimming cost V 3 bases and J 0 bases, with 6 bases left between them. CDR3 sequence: CSASSGSGNTIYF. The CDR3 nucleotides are TGCAGTGCTAGTTCTGGCTCTGGAAACACCATATATTTT.

CDR3 bases: TGTGCCAGCTACCCGGCGGGGGGGCCGTTGGAGACCCAGTACTTC. This sequence encodes CASYPAGGPLETQYF. The chain combines TRBV28 with TRBJ2-5, with 9 bases fitting TRBD2. Trimming at V came to 8 bases and at J to 5 bases, leaving 12 bases not matched to a gene. Looked up from germline, CDR1 is MDHEN and CDR2 is SYDVKM. CDR3 length: 15 residues.

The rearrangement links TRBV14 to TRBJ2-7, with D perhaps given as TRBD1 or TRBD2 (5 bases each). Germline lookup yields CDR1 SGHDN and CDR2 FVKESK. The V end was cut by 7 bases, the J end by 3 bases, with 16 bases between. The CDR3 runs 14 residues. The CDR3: CASTRGAPVYEQYF. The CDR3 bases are TGTGCCAGCACCCGAGGGGCGCCTGTCTACGAGCAGTACTTC.

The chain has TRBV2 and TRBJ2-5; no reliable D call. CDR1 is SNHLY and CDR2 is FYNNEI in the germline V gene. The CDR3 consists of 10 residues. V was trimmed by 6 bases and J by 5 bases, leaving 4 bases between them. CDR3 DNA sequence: TGTGCCAGCAGGCTGGAGACCCAGTACTTC. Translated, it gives CASRLETQYF.

CDR3 amino acids: CASRREGPSYEQYF. The CDR3 coding sequence is TGTGCCAGCAGGAGGGAGGGACCATCCTACGAGCAGTACTTC. The J gene is TRBJ2-7, the V gene TRBV6-1; the match to TRBD2 covers 7 bases. From germline, CDR1 is MNHNS and CDR2 SASEGT. The CDR3 has 14 residues. The ends lost 6 bases at V and 1 base at J; junction bases unmatched: 6.

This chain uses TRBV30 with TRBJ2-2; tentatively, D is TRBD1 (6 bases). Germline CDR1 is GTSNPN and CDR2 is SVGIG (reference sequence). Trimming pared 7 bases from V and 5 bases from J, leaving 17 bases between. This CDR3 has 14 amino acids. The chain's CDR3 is CASPYTGRTGELFF. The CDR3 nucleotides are TGTGCCTCCCCCTATACAGGGAGAACCGGGGAGCTGTTTTTT.

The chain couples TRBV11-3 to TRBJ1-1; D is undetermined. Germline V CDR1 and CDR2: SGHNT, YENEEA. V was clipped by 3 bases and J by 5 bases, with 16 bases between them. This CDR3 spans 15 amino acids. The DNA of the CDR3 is TGTGCCAGCAGCTTTGTAGGTCTACTCGGGACTGAAGCTTTCTTT. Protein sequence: CASSFVGLLGTEAFF.

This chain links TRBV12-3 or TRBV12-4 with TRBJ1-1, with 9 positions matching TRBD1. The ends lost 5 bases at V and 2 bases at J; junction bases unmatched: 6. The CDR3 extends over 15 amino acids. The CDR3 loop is CASSPGDRANTEAFF. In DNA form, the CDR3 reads TGTGCCAGCAGTCCCGGGGACAGGGCTAACACTGAAGCTTTCTTT.

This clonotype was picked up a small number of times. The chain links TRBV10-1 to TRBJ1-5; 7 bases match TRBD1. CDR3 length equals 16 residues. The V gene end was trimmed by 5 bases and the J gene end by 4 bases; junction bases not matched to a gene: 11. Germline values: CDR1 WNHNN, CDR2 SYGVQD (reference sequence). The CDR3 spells CASSPPRTGENQPQHF. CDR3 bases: TGCGCCAGCAGTCCCCCCAGAACAGGGGAGAATCAGCCCCAGCATTTT.